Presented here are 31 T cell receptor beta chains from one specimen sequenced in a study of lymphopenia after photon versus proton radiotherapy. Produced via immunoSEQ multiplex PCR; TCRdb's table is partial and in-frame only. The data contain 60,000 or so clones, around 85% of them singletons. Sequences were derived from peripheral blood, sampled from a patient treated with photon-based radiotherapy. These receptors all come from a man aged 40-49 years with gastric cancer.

The CDR3 sequence is CASSLQGENEKLFF. CDR3 nucleotides: TGCGCCAGCAGCCTACAGGGAGAGAATGAAAAACTGTTTTTT. The V and J genes are TRBV5-1 and TRBJ1-4, with D maybe TRBD1 (6 bases). Germline CDR1 reads SGHRS; CDR2 reads YFSETQ. Trimming stripped 4 bases from V and 5 bases from J, with 12 bases between. The CDR3 is 14 residues long.

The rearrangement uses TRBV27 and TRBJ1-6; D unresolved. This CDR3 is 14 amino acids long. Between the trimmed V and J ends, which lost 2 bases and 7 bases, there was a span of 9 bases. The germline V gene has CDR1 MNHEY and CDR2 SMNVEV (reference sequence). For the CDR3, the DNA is TGTGCCAGCAGTTTAGGACTGAAGAATTCACCCCTCCACTTT. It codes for CASSLGLKNSPLHF.

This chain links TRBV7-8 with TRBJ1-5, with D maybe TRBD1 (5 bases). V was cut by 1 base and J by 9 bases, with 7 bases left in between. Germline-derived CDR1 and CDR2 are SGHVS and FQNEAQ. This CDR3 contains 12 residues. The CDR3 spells CASSLERGPQHF. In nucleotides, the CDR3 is TGTGCCAGCAGCTTAGAAAGGGGGCCCCAGCATTTT.

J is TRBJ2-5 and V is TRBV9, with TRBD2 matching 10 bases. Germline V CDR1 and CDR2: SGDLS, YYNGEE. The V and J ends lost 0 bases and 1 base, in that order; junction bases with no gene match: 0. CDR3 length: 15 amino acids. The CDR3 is CASSVASGGQETQYF. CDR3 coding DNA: TGTGCCAGCAGCGTAGCTAGCGGGGGCCAAGAGACCCAGTACTTC.

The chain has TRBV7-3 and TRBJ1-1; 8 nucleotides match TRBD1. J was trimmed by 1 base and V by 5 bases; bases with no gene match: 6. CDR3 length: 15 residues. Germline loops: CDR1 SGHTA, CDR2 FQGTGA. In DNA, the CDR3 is TGTGCCAGCAGCCCGACAGGGGTCGGGAACACTGAAGCTTTCTTT. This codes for CASSPTGVGNTEAFF.

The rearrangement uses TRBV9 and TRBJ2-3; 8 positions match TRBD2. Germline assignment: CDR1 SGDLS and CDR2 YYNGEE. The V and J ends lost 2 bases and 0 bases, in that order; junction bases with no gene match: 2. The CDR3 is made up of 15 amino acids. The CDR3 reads CASSVQRGSTDTQYF. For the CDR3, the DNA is TGTGCCAGCAGCGTCCAGCGGGGGAGCACAGATACGCAGTATTTT.

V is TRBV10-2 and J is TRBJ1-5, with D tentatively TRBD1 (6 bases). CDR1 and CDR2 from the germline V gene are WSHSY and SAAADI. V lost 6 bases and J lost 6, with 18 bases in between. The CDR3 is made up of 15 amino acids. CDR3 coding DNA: TGCGCCAGCAGAGACCAGGGGCGCAGGATTCAGCCCCAGCATTTT. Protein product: CASRDQGRRIQPQHF.

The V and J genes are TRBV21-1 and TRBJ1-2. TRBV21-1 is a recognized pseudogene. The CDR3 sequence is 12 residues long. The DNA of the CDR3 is TGTGCCAGCAGCAAAGAGGGAGACCGCTACACCTTC. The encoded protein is CASSKEGDRYTF.

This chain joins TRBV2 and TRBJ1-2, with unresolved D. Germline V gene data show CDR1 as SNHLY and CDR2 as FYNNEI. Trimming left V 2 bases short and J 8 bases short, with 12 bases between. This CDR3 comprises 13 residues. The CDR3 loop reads CASSERREEGYTF. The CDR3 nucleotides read TGTGCCAGCAGTGAAAGGAGGGAGGAGGGCTACACCTTC.

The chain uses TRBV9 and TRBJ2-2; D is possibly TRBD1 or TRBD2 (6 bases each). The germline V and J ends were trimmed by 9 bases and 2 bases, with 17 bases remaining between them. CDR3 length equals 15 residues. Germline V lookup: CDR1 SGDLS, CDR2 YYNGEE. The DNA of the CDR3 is TGTGCCACCTCTAGGGGGGACTTAAACACCGGGGAGCTGTTTTTT. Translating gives CATSRGDLNTGELFF.

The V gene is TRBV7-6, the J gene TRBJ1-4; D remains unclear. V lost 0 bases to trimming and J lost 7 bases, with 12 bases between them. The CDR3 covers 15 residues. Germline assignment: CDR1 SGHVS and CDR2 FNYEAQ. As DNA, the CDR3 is TGTGCCAGCAGCTTAGCGCTAGGGTCCCGTGAAAAACTGTTTTTT. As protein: CASSLALGSREKLFF.

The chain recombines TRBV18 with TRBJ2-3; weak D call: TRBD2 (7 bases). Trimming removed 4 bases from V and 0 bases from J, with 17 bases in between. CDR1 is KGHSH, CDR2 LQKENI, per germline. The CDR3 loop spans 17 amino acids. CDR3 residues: CASSQSRGGPSTDTQYF. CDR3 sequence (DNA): TGTGCCAGCTCACAATCCCGCGGGGGCCCTAGCACAGATACGCAGTATTTT. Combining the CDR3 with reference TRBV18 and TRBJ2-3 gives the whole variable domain NAGVMQNPRHLVRRRGQEARLRCSPMKGHSHVYWYRQLPEEGLKFMVYLQKENIIDESGMPKERFSAEFPKEGPSILRIQQVVRGDSAAYFCASSQSRGGPSTDTQYFGPGTRLTVL.

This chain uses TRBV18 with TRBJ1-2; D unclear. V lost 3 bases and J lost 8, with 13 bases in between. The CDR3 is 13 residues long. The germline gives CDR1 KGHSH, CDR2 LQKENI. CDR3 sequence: CASSPIDGEGYTF. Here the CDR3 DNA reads TGTGCCAGCTCACCCATCGATGGAGAGGGCTACACCTTC.

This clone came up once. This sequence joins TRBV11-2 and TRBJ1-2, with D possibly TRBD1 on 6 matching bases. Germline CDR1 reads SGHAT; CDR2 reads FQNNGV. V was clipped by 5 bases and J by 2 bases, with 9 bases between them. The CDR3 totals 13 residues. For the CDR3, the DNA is TGTGCCAGCAGCCTCGACAGGAACTATGGCTACACCTTC. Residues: CASSLDRNYGYTF.

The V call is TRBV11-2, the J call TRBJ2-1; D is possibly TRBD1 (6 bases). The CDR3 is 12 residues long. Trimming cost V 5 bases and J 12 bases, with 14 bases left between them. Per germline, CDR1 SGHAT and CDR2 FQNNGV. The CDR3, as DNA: TGTGCCAGCAGCCACAGGGCCGCCGGGCAGTTCTTC. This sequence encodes CASSHRAAGQFF.

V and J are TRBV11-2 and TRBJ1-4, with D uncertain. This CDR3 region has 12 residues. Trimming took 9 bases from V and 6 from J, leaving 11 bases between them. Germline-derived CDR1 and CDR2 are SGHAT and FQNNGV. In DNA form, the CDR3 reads TGTGCCAGTCGTCGAGGCGATGAAAAACTGTTTTTT. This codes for CASRRGDEKLFF.

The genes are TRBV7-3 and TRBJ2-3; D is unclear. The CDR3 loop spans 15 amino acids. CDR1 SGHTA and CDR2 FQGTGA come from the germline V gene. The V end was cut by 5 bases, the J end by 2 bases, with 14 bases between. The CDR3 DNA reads TGTGCCAGCAGCCCCCTGGGATCCACCACAGATACGCAGTATTTT. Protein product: CASSPLGSTTDTQYF.

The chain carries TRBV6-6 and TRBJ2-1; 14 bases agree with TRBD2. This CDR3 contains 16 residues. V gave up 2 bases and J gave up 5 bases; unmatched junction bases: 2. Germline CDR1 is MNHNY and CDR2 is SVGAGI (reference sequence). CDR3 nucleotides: TGTGCCAGCAGTTACCGGACTAGCGGGGGGCACAATGAGCAGTTCTTC. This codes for CASSYRTSGGHNEQFF.

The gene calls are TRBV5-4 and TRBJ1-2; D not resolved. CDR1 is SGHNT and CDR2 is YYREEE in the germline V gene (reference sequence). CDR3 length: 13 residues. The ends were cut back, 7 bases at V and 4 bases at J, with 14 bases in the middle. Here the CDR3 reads CASSPGKTYGYTF. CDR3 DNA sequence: TGTGCCAGCTCACCAGGAAAGACCTATGGCTACACCTTC.

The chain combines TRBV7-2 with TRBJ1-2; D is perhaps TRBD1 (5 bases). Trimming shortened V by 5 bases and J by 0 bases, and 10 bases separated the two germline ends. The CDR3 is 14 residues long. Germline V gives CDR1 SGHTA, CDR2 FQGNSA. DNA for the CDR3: TGTGCCAGCAGCCTCGACAGAGCTAACTATGGCTACACCTTC. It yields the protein CASSLDRANYGYTF.

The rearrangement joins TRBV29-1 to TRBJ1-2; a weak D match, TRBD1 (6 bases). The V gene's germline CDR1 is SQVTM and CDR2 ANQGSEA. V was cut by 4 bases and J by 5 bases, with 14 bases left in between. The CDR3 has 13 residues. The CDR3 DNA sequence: TGCAGCGTTGGCATCCGGGGGCCTTATGGCTACACCTTC. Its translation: CSVGIRGPYGYTF.

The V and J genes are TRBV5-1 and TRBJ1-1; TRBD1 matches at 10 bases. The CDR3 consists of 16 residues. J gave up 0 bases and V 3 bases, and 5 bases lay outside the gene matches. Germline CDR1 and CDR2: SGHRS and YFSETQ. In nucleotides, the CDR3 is TGCGCCAGCAGCTGGGGGGACAGGGGAATGAACACTGAAGCTTTCTTT. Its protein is CASSWGDRGMNTEAFF. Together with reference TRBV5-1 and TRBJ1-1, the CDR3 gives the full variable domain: KAGVTQTPRYLIKTRGQQVTLSCSPISGHRSVSWYQQTPGQGLQFLFEYFSETQRNKGNFPGRFSGRQFSNSRSEMNVSTLELGDSALYLCASSWGDRGMNTEAFFGQGTRLTVV.

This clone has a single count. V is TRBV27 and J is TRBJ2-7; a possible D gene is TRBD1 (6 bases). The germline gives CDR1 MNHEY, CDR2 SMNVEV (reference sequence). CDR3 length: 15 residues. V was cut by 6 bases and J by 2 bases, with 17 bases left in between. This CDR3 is CASRQGSRDPYEQYF. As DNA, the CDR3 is TGTGCCAGCAGGCAGGGGTCCAGGGATCCCTACGAGCAGTACTTC.

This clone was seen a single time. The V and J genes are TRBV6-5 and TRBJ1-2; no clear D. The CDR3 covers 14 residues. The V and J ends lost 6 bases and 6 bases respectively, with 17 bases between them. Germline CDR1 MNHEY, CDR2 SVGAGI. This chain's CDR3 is CASRTSTERDGYTF. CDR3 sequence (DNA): TGTGCCAGCAGGACTTCCACAGAACGCGATGGCTACACCTTC.

CDR3 sequence (DNA): TGCGCCAGCACAGGGACTAGCGGGGAAGAGACCCAGTACTTC. Protein: CASTGTSGEETQYF. V gene TRBV5-1 combines with J gene TRBJ2-5; 13 positions agree with TRBD2. The V gene's germline CDR1 is SGHRS and CDR2 YFSETQ. Trimming removed 6 bases from V and 3 bases from J; junction bases left unmatched: 2. The length of the CDR3 is 14 residues.

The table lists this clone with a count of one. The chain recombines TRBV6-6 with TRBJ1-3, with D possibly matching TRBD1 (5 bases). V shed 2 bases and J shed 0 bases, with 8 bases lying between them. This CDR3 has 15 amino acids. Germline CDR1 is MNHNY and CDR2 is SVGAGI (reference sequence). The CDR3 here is CASSYGGGSGNTIYF. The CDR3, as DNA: TGTGCCAGCAGTTACGGGGGTGGCTCTGGAAACACCATATATTTT.

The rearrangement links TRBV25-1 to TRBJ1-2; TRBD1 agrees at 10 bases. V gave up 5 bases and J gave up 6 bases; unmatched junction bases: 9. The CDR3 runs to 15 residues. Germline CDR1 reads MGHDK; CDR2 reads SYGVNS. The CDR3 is CASSRNRDRGHGYTF. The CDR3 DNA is TGTGCCAGCAGTAGGAACCGGGACAGGGGCCATGGCTACACCTTC.

This CDR3 reads CATSPGGVGYEQYF. The CDR3 DNA follows: TGTGCCACCAGCCCCGGGGGGGTGGGCTACGAGCAGTACTTC. V and J are TRBV15 and TRBJ2-7; 8 bases match TRBD2. From germline, CDR1 is LNHNV and CDR2 YYDKDF (reference sequence). This CDR3 contains 14 residues. The J segment lost 3 bases and the V segment lost 5 bases, leaving 6 bases of the junction unmatched. The complete variable domain, with remaining parts taken from reference TRBV15 and TRBJ2-7, reads DAMVIQNPRYQVTQFGKPVTLSCSQTLNHNVMYWYQQKSSQAPKLLFHYYDKDFNNEADTPDNFQSRRPNTSFCFLDIRSPGLGDTAMYLCATSPGGVGYEQYFGPGTRLTVT.

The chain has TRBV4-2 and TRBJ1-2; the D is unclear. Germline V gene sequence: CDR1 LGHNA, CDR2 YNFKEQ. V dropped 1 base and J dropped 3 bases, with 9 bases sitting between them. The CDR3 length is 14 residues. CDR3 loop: CASSQAPGDYGYTF. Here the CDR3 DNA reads TGTGCCAGCAGCCAAGCCCCCGGAGACTATGGCTACACCTTC.

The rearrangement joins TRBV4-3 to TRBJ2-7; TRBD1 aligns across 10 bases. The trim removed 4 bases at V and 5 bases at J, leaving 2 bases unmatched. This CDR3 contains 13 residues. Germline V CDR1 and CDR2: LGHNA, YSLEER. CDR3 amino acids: CASSRDRGHEQYF. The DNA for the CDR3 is TGCGCCAGCAGCCGGGACAGGGGCCACGAGCAGTACTTC.

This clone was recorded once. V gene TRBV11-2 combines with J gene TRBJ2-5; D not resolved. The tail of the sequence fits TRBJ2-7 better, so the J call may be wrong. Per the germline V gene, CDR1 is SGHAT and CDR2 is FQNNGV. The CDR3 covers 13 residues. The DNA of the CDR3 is TGTGCCAGCAGCTTAACTGACTCCTACGAGCAGTACTTC. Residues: CASSLTDSYEQYF.